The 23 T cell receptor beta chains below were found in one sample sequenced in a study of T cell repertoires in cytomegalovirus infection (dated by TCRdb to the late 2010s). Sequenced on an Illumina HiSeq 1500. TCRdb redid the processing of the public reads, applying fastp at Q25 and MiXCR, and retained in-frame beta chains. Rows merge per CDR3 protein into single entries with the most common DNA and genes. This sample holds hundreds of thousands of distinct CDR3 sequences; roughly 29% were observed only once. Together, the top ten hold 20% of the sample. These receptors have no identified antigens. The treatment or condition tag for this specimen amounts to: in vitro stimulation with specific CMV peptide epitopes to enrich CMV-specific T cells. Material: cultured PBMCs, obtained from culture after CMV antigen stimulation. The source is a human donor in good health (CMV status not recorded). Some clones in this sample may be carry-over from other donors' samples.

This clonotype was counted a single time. The CDR3 loop reads CASSQDLAGNEKLFF. DNA for the CDR3: TGTGCCAGCAGCCAAGATCTGGCAGGGAATGAAAAACTGTTTTTT. This chain joins TRBV4-2 and TRBJ1-4, with D maybe TRBD1 (5 bases). Deletions cut 0 bases from V and 5 bases from J, with 10 bases between. Germline CDR1 and CDR2: LGHNA and YNFKEQ. The CDR3 consists of 15 residues.

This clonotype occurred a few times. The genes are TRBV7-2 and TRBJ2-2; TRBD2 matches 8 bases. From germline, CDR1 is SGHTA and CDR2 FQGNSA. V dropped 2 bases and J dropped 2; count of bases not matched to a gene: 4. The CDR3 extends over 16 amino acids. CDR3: CASSLSTSGNTGELFF. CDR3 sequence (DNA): TGTGCCAGCAGCTTAAGTACTAGCGGAAACACCGGGGAGCTGTTTTTT.

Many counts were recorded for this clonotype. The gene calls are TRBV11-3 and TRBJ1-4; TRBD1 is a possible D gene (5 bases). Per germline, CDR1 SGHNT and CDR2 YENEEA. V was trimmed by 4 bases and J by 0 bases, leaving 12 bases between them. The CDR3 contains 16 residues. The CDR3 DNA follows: TGTGCCAGCAGCTCAGGGAGGAGAGCAACTAATGAAAAACTGTTTTTT. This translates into CASSSGRRATNEKLFF. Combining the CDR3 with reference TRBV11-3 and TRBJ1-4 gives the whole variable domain EAGVVQSPRYKIIEKKQPVAFWCNPISGHNTLYWYLQNLGQGPELLIRYENEEAVDDSQLPKDRFSAERLKGVDSTLKIQPAELGDSAVYLCASSSGRRATNEKLFFGSGTQLSVL.

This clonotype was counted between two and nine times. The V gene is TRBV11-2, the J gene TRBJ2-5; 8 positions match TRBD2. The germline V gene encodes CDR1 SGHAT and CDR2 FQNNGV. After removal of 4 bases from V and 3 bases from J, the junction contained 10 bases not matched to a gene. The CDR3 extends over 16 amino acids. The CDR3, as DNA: TGTGCCAGCAGCTCCCGGGCTAGCGGGCCAAAAGAGACCCAGTACTTC. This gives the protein CASSSRASGPKETQYF.

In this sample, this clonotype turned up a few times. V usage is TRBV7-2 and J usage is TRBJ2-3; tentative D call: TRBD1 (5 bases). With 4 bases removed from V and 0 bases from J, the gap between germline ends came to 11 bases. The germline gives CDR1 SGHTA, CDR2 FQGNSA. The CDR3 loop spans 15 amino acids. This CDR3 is CASSSDNLSTDTQYF. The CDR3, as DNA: TGTGCCAGCAGCTCGGACAATCTTAGCACAGATACGCAGTATTTT.

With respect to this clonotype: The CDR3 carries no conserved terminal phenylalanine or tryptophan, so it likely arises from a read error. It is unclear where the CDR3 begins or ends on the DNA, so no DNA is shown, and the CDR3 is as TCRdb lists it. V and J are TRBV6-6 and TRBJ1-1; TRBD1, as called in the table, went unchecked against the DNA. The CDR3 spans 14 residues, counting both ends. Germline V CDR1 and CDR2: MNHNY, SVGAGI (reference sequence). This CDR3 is CASSYGTGVEKLLL.

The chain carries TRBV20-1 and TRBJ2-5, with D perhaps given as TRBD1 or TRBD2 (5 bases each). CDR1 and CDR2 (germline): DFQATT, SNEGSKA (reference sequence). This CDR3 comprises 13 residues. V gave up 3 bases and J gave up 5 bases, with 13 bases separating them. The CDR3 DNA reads TGCAGTGCTAGCCGGGACCGAGCCGAGACCCAGTACTTC. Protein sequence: CSASRDRAETQYF.

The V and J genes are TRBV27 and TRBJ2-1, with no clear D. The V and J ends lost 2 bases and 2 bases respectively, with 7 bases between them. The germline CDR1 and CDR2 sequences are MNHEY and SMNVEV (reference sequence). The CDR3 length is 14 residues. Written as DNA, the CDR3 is TGTGCCAGCAGTTTAGAGCGAACCTACAATGAGCAGTTCTTC. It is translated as CASSLERTYNEQFF.

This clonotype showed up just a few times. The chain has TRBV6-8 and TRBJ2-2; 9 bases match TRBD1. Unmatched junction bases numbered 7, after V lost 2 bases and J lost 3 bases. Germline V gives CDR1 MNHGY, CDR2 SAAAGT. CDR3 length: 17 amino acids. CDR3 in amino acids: CASSYRTGGADTGELFF. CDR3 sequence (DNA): TGTGCCAGCAGTTACCGCACAGGGGGCGCGGACACCGGGGAGCTGTTTTTT.

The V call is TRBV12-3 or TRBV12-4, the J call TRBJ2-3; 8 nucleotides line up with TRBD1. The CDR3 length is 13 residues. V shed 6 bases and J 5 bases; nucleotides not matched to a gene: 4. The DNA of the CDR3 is TGTGCCAGCAGAACGACAGGGGAAGATACGCAGTATTTT. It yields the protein CASRTTGEDTQYF.

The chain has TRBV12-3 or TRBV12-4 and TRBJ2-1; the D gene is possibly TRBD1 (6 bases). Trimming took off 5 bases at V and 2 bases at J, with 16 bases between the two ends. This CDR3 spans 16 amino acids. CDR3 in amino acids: CASSARAGVTYNEQFF. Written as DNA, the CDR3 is TGTGCCAGCAGTGCCAGGGCAGGGGTTACCTACAATGAGCAGTTCTTC.

The CDR3 DNA follows: TGTGCCAGCAGCTCGTCGACGGAGTATGGCTACACCTTC. It encodes CASSSSTEYGYTF. The chain links TRBV5-4 to TRBJ1-2; no firm D call. Trimming removed 3 bases from V and 5 bases from J, with 11 bases in between. CDR1 SGHNT and CDR2 YYREEE come from the germline V gene (reference sequence). CDR3 length: 13 residues. The full variable domain, with the rest looked up from reference TRBV5-4 and TRBJ1-2, is ETGVTQSPTHLIKTRGQQVTLRCSSQSGHNTVSWYQQALGQGPQFIFQYYREEENGRGNFPPRFSGLQFPNYSSELNVNALELDDSALYLCASSSSTEYGYTFGSGTRLTVV.

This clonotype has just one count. The CDR3 here is CASSPLRGGYEQYF. The CDR3 DNA is TGTGCCAGCAGTCCTCTCAGAGGGGGGTACGAGCAGTACTTC. This chain joins TRBV28 and TRBJ2-7, with D perhaps being TRBD1 or TRBD2 (6 bases each). Germline V gene lookup returns CDR1 MDHEN and CDR2 SYDVKM. This CDR3 comprises 14 residues. Trimming removed 5 bases at V and 4 bases at J, with 15 bases between. The full variable domain, with the rest looked up from reference TRBV28 and TRBJ2-7, is DVKVTQSSRYLVKRTGEKVFLECVQDMDHENMFWYRQDPGLGLRLIYFSYDVKMKEKGDIPEGYSVSREKKERFSLILESASTNQTSMYLCASSPLRGGYEQYFGPGTRLTVT.

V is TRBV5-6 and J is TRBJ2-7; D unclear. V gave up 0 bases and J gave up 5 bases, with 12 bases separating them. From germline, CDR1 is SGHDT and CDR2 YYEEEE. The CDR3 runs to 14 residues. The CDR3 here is CASSLGLVGNEQYF. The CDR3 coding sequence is TGTGCCAGCAGCTTGGGGCTTGTAGGGAACGAGCAGTACTTC.

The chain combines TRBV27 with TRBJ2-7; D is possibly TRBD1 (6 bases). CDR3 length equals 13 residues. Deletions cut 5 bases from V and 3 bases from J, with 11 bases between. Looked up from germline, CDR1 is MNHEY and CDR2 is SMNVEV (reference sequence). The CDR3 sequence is CASSGQPRYEQYF. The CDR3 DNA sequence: TGTGCCAGCAGTGGACAGCCACGCTACGAGCAGTACTTC.

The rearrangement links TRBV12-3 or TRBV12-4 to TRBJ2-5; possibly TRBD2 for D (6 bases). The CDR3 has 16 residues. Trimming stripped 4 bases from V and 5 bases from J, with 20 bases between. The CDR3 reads CASSSRAGLRRETQYF. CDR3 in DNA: TGTGCCAGCAGTTCCCGGGCGGGACTCAGGCGGGAGACCCAGTACTTC.

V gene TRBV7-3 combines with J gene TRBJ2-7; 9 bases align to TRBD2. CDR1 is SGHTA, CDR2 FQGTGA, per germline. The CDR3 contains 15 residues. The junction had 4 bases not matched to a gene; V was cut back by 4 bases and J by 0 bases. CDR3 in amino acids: CASSSFSGSSYEQYF. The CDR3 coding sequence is TGTGCCAGCAGCTCCTTTAGCGGGAGCTCCTACGAGCAGTACTTC. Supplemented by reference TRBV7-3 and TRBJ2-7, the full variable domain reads GAGVSQTPSNKVTEKGKYVELRCDPISGHTALYWYRQSLGQGPEFLIYFQGTGAADDSGLPNDRFFAVRPEGSVSTLKIQRTERGDSAVYLCASSSFSGSSYEQYFGPGTRLTVT.

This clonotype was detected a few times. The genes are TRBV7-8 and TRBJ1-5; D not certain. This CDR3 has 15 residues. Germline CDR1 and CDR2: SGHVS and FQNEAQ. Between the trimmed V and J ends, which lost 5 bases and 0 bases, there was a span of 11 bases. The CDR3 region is CASSPKGHSNQPQHF. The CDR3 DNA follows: TGTGCCAGCAGCCCAAAAGGTCATAGCAATCAGCCCCAGCATTTT.

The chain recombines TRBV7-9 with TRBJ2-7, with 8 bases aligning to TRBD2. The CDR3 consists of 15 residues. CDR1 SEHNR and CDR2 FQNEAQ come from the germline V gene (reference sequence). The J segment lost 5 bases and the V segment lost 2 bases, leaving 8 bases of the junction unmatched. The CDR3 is CASSLNNGREDEQYF. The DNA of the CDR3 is TGTGCCAGCAGCTTAAACAACGGGAGGGAGGACGAGCAGTACTTC.

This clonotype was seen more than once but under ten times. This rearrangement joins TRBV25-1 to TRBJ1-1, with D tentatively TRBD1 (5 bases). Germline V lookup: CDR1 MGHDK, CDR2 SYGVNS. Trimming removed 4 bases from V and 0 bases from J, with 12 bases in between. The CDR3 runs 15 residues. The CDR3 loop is CASSVLQVMNTEAFF. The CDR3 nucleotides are TGTGCCAGCAGTGTATTACAGGTCATGAACACTGAAGCTTTCTTT.

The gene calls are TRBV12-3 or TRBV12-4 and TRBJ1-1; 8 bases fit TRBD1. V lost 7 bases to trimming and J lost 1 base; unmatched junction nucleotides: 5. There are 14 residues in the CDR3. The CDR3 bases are TGTGCCAGCACAGCTGGGACAGGGAACACTGAAGCTTTCTTT. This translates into CASTAGTGNTEAFF.

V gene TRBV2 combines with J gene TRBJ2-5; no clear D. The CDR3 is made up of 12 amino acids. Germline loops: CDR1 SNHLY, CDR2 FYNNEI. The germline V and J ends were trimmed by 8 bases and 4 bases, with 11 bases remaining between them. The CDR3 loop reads CASGYSLETQYF. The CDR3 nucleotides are TGTGCCAGCGGATACTCCTTAGAGACCCAGTACTTC.

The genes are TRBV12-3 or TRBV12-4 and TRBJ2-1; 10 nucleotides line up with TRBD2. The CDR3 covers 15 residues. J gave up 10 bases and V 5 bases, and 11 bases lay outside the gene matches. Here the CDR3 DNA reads TGTGCCAGCAGTCCCCAGCGGGGGGGCCAGTCCGAGCAGTTCTTC. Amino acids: CASSPQRGGQSEQFF.